The clone carrying this T cell receptor (beta chain) occurred many times. The target antigen is unknown. V was trimmed by 5 bases and J by 7 bases, leaving 7 bases between them. The CDR3 spans 11 residues. Germline assignment: CDR1 SGHNT and CDR2 YYREEE (reference sequence). This entry belongs to a study of blood T cells in healthy people across ages. General study points: Since the PBMCs were unsorted, naive and antigen-experienced cells could not be conclusively compared.

For the second PCR, which ran for 7 to 11 cycles, a sample-barcoded 5' primer and a J-beta primer mix were used. MiXCR, run by TCRdb on the 5' RACE reads, gives a single entry per CDR3 protein. Found here are hundreds of thousands of distinct CDR3 sequences, around 52% of them singletons; the top ten hold around an eighth. The source of this sequence is a woman older than 75 in good health. Sequencing used blood. The chain employs TRBV5-4 and TRBJ2-1; tentatively, D is TRBD2 (5 bases). The CDR3 DNA reads as TGTGCCAGCAGTCGGGGAAATGAGCAGTTCTTC. It is translated as CASSRGNEQFF.